Below, 24 T cell receptor beta chains from the same sample are listed, as sequenced in a study of blood T cell repertoires in COVID-19. Assay used: immunoSEQ multiplex PCR; TCRdb lists only in-frame clones, some missing. The data contain some 220,000 clones, roughly 84% of them singletons. The sample comprised peripheral blood. The receptors shown here come from a woman under 40 who had recovered from COVID-19.

V gene TRBV20-1 combines with J gene TRBJ1-2; 7 nucleotides align to TRBD1. This CDR3 is 13 amino acids long. The V and J ends lost 6 bases and 4 bases, in that order; junction bases with no gene match: 8. Germline V gene sequence: CDR1 DFQATT, CDR2 SNEGSKA (reference sequence). CDR3 sequence reads: CSASTGVGYGYTF. The CDR3 DNA sequence: TGCAGTGCCAGTACAGGGGTTGGCTATGGCTACACCTTC.

This clone came up once. The chain is built from TRBV30 and TRBJ2-7, with 7 bases identical to TRBD2. Trimming cost V 3 bases and J 7 bases; bases outside gene matches: 9. This CDR3 comprises 13 residues. Germline V CDR1 and CDR2: GTSNPN, SVGIG (reference sequence). The CDR3 DNA reads TGTGCCTGGAGCCCATGGACCGGGGGGGAGCAGTACTTC. Protein: CAWSPWTGGEQYF.

This chain uses TRBV29-1 with TRBJ1-1, with 9 bases identical to TRBD1. V shed 4 bases and J 0 bases; nucleotides not matched to a gene: 6. Looked up from germline, CDR1 is SQVTM and CDR2 is ANQGSEA. This CDR3 has 15 amino acids. The CDR3: CSVAPGQGMNTEAFF. Here the CDR3 DNA reads TGCAGCGTTGCGCCGGGACAGGGAATGAACACTGAAGCTTTCTTT.

The rearrangement joins TRBV18 to TRBJ2-2; no reliable D call. Germline V gene data show CDR1 as KGHSH and CDR2 as LQKENI. V gave up 3 bases and J gave up 4 bases, with 15 bases separating them. CDR3 length: 16 amino acids. The CDR3 here is CASSPITHTVTGELFF. The CDR3 nucleotides are TGTGCCAGCTCACCGATCACTCATACCGTCACCGGGGAGCTGTTTTTT.

The CDR3 sequence is CASSTHRGPYEQYF. CDR3 in DNA: TGTGCCAGCAGTACCCACAGGGGCCCCTACGAGCAGTACTTC. The chain recombines TRBV6-5 with TRBJ2-7; 7 bases align to TRBD1. Germline V gives CDR1 MNHEY, CDR2 SVGAGI. The CDR3 contains 14 residues. V lost 5 bases to trimming and J lost 2 bases; unmatched junction nucleotides: 6.

This chain uses TRBV5-4 with TRBJ1-3; D is unclear. This CDR3 spans 16 amino acids. From germline, CDR1 is SGHNT and CDR2 YYREEE (reference sequence). Trimming pared 0 bases from V and 0 bases from J, leaving 10 bases between. CDR3: CASSLEGGLSGNTIYF. The CDR3 DNA reads as TGTGCCAGCAGCTTGGAGGGCGGGCTCTCTGGAAACACCATATATTTT.

This clone has more than one count but fewer than ten. The chain links TRBV7-9 to TRBJ2-7; 8 nucleotides line up with TRBD1. With 1 base clipped from V and 6 bases from J, the junction kept 5 bases outside the gene matches. The CDR3 has 14 amino acids. From germline, CDR1 is SEHNR and CDR2 FQNEAQ (reference sequence). CDR3 bases: TGTGCCAGCAGCTTAGGGACAGGGCGATTCGAGCAGTACTTC. It translates to CASSLGTGRFEQYF.

The rearrangement uses TRBV18 and TRBJ1-3; tentatively, D is TRBD1 (6 bases). The V end lost 2 bases, the J end lost 4 bases, and 9 bases lay between the germline ends. The CDR3 consists of 14 residues. Germline CDR1 reads KGHSH; CDR2 reads LQKENI. CDR3 in amino acids: CASSPGGEGNTIYF. The CDR3 coding sequence is TGTGCCAGCTCACCAGGGGGCGAAGGAAACACCATATATTTT.

As for this clone: This sample includes further DNA sequences coding for the same CDR3. The chain carries TRBV19 and TRBJ1-1; D gene ambiguous. The CDR3 is 13 amino acids. V was trimmed by 2 bases and J by 2 bases, leaving 6 bases between them. Germline V gives CDR1 LNHDA, CDR2 SQIVND (reference sequence). The CDR3 nucleotides are TGTGCCAGTAGTATATCAGTAAACACTGAAGCTTTCTTT. This encodes CASSISVNTEAFF.

This chain uses TRBV10-3 with TRBJ2-7, with 11 bases matching TRBD2. CDR3 length: 15 amino acids. Unmatched junction bases numbered 8, after V lost 3 bases and J lost 7 bases. The germline V gene has CDR1 ENHRY and CDR2 SYGVKD. The CDR3 loop is CAISDPLAGDDEQYF. The CDR3 coding sequence is TGTGCCATCAGTGACCCACTAGCGGGAGATGATGAGCAGTACTTC.

The chain combines TRBV6-5 with TRBJ2-7, with 7 positions matching TRBD2. CDR3 size: 15 residues. Germline V gives CDR1 MNHEY, CDR2 SVGAGI. With V trimmed by 1 base and J by 3 bases, 6 bases remained unmatched. The CDR3 protein is CASSYWASGDYEQYF. The CDR3 region has the DNA TGTGCCAGCAGTTACTGGGCTAGCGGCGACTACGAGCAGTACTTC.

This clone turned up a few times. The chain has TRBV10-2 and TRBJ2-1; 7 nucleotides agree with TRBD2. J lost 10 bases, V lost 6 bases, and 15 bases had no gene match. Germline values: CDR1 WSHSY, CDR2 SAAADI. CDR3 length equals 15 residues. Here the CDR3 DNA reads TGCGCCAGCAGCCCGGGACTACCTGGAACATACGAGCAGTTCTTC. Residues: CASSPGLPGTYEQFF.

The chain couples TRBV7-3 to TRBJ2-3; the D gene is possibly TRBD2 (6 bases). CDR1 SGHTA and CDR2 FQGTGA come from the germline V gene. The CDR3 sequence is 15 residues long. Trimming removed 3 bases at V and 1 base at J, with 11 bases between. CDR3 region: CASSLMGGGTDTQYF. The CDR3 nucleotides are TGTGCCAGCAGCTTGATGGGAGGCGGCACAGATACGCAGTATTTT.

This clone showed up many times. This chain connects TRBV12-5 to TRBJ2-3; the D gene is possibly TRBD2 (5 bases). The V end was cut by 5 bases, the J end by 5 bases, with 17 bases between. The CDR3 has 15 residues. CDR1 is LGHNT, CDR2 FRNRAP, per germline. The CDR3 DNA follows: TGTGCTAGTGGTCCGGGGAGCGCCTATGGAGATACGCAGTATTTT. Translation gives CASGPGSAYGDTQYF.

This rearrangement joins TRBV28 to TRBJ2-3; D is perhaps TRBD2 (5 bases). V lost 8 bases, J lost 1 base, and 16 bases lay in between. The CDR3 length is 15 residues. In germline, CDR1 is MDHEN, CDR2 SYDVKM. The CDR3, as DNA: TGTGCCAGCTCCAATACTAGATTCGGCACAGATACGCAGTATTTT. This gives the protein CASSNTRFGTDTQYF.

To note about this clone: Other DNA sequences in the sample encode the same CDR3. The V gene is TRBV30, the J gene TRBJ2-5; 7 bases are shared with TRBD1. The germline V gene has CDR1 GTSNPN and CDR2 SVGIG (reference sequence). The CDR3 runs 13 residues. With 1 base clipped from V and 3 bases from J, the junction kept 2 bases outside the gene matches. The CDR3 nucleotides read TGTGCCTGGAGTGCAGGGGGAGAAGAGACCCAGTACTTC. Translation gives CAWSAGGEETQYF.

This clone was counted a single time. V and J are TRBV5-1 and TRBJ1-6, with D unclear. Per the germline V gene, CDR1 is SGHRS and CDR2 is YFSETQ. Trimming cost V 0 bases and J 0 bases, with 7 bases left between them. This CDR3 comprises 16 residues. CDR3 loop: CASSLVADSYNSPLHF. CDR3 coding DNA: TGCGCCAGCAGCTTGGTTGCAGACTCCTATAATTCACCCCTCCACTTT.

This sequence joins TRBV19 and TRBJ2-7; D is perhaps TRBD2 (5 bases). Germline CDR1 and CDR2: LNHDA and SQIVND (reference sequence). V lost 6 bases, J lost 3 bases, and 12 bases lay in between. This CDR3 region has 13 residues. DNA for the CDR3: TGTGCCAGTAGCCTGGACCGGGACTACGAGCAGTACTTC. Its translation is CASSLDRDYEQYF.

This rearrangement joins TRBV6-4 to TRBJ2-3; 9 nucleotides align to TRBD2. Germline trimming cut 10 bases from V and 3 bases from J; bases unmatched to any gene: 11. CDR1 is MRHNA and CDR2 is SNTAGT in the germline V gene. The CDR3 covers 15 residues. The DNA for the CDR3 is TGTGCCACAGCCAGGCTAGCGGGAAGTACAGATACGCAGTATTTT. It codes for CATARLAGSTDTQYF.

The chain carries TRBV28 and TRBJ2-1; 10 bases align to TRBD2. The CDR3 runs 14 residues. The trim removed 7 bases at V and 7 bases at J, leaving 7 bases unmatched. The V gene's germline CDR1 is MDHEN and CDR2 SYDVKM. The CDR3 sequence is CASIGSGRGNEQFF. The CDR3 nucleotides are TGTGCCAGCATTGGCAGCGGGAGGGGGAATGAGCAGTTCTTC.

This rearrangement joins TRBV5-1 to TRBJ2-3; the match to TRBD1 covers 10 bases. The CDR3 length is 16 residues. Unmatched junction bases numbered 6, after V lost 2 bases and J lost 3 bases. Germline V gene sequence: CDR1 SGHRS, CDR2 YFSETQ. CDR3 bases: TGCGCCAGCAGCTTAAAGGGACAGGGGAGGACAGATACGCAGTATTTT. Protein product: CASSLKGQGRTDTQYF.

About this clone: The junction differs from germline at one of its ends, possibly a read error. The chain joins TRBV28 to TRBJ1-6, with D hard to call. Germline lookup yields CDR1 MDHEN and CDR2 SYDVKM. The CDR3 spans 9 residues. DNA for the CDR3: TGTGCCAGCAGGCCGATCGGTGGCTTT. Amino acid sequence: CASRPIGGF.

This clone was seen only once. The rearrangement joins TRBV7-9 to TRBJ1-6; D is unclear. CDR1 and CDR2 from the germline V gene are SEHNR and FQNEAQ (reference sequence). Between the trimmed V and J ends, which lost 4 bases and 5 bases, there was a span of 9 bases. The CDR3 runs 14 residues. CDR3 sequence (DNA): TGTGCCAGCAGCTCCTGGGAGGATAATTCACCCCTCCACTTT. Translating it yields CASSSWEDNSPLHF.

The chain carries TRBV3-1 (or the pseudogene TRBV3-2) and TRBJ2-1; the match to TRBD2 covers 13 bases. The CDR3 consists of 18 residues. The germline CDR1 and CDR2 sequences are LGHDT and YNNKEL (reference sequence). The junction had 10 bases not matched to a gene; V was cut back by 1 base and J by 7 bases. The CDR3 here is CASSQVARRTSGSNEQFF. DNA for the CDR3: TGTGCCAGCAGCCAAGTAGCGAGACGGACTAGCGGGAGTAATGAGCAGTTCTTC.